A selection of T cell receptor beta chains follows, all from one sample in a study of CDR3 diversity in severe acne. TCRdb re-called the PCR reads with MiXCR, one entry per CDR3 protein. The sample records around 94,000 distinct CDR3 sequences, roughly half being singletons. The sample taken for sequencing was blood. The receptors were gathered from a male donor with acne. The CDR3 runs from the conserved cysteine through the conserved F or W. Each record gives: V gene, D gene, J gene, clone size, CDR3 DNA, CDR3 protein. A D gene is named only where the DNA matches it firmly. Expanded clones are given a class, and other clones once, few, many or no size at all.

TRBV4-1	NA	TRBJ1-4	many	TGCGCCAGCAGCGTCCCCGGCGCAACTAATGAAAAACTGTTTTTT	CASSVPGATNEKLFF
TRBV13	NA	TRBJ2-3	NA	TGTGCCAGCAGCCACGGGAGCAGCACAGATACGCAGTATTTT	CASSHGSSTDTQYF
TRBV5-1	NA	TRBJ2-3	NA	TGCGCCAGCAGCGCGGACCTCACCCCCACAGATACGCAGTATTTT	CASSADLTPTDTQYF
TRBV5-6	NA	TRBJ2-6	NA	TGTGCCAGCATGGGCAGGACTGGGGCCAACGTCCTGACTTTC	CASMGRTGANVLTF
TRBV7-2	NA	TRBJ1-3	many	TGTGCCAGCAGCCCAGGACAGGGAAACACCATATATTTT	CASSPGQGNTIYF
TRBV20-1	TRBD2	TRBJ2-7	medium-sized	TGCAGCGCAGGACATAGCGGGAGAGTGGCTCTAGGACCTTACGAGCAGTACTTC	CSAGHSGRVALGPYEQYF
TRBV6-1	TRBD2	TRBJ2-3	few	TGTGCCAGCAGTGAAGAAAGCGGGGGGGCAGATACGCAGTATTTT	CASSEESGGADTQYF
TRBV9	NA	TRBJ2-3	NA	TGTGCCAGCAGCACAAGGGGATTTGCAGATACGCAGTATTTT	CASSTRGFADTQYF
TRBV7-6	TRBD1	TRBJ2-2	once	TGTGCCAGCAGCTTGGGACAGGGGCCACTCATTCACAACACCGGGGAGCTGTTTTTT	CASSLGQGPLIHNTGELFF
TRBV15	NA	TRBJ2-5	NA	TGTGCCACCAGCAGGGACCTAGGTGGGGGGGAGACCCAGTACTTC	CATSRDLGGGETQYF
TRBV20-1	TRBD2	TRBJ2-7	NA	TGCAGTGCTAACCCCGTGGGACTAGCGGGTACCTACGAGCAGTACTTC	CSANPVGLAGTYEQYF
TRBV19	TRBD1	TRBJ1-5	NA	TGTGCCAGTAGTATAAGGGACAGGGGCAATCAGCCCCAGCATTTT	CASSIRDRGNQPQHF
TRBV7-9	NA	TRBJ1-1	NA	TGTGCCAGCAGCTTATACGCAAACACTGAAGCTTTCTTT	CASSLYANTEAFF
TRBV2	NA	TRBJ1-1	NA	TGTGCCAGCAGTGAAGGGATGGGCACTGAAGCTTTCTTT	CASSEGMGTEAFF
TRBV13	NA	TRBJ2-5	many	TGTGCCAGCAGCTTAGGACCGCTCCAAGAGACCCAGTACTTC	CASSLGPLQETQYF
TRBV6-5	TRBD1	TRBJ1-3	NA	TGTGCCAGCTCCAGGGGGAACACCATATATTTT	CASSRGNTIYF
TRBV5-1	NA	TRBJ2-3	many	TGCGCCAGCAGCACAGGGAGGGTAGTGACAGATACGCAGTATTTT	CASSTGRVVTDTQYF
TRBV5-1	TRBD2	TRBJ2-5	many	TGCGCCAGCAGCCACGGGACTAGCGTAAGCAATCAAGAGACCCAGTACTTC	CASSHGTSVSNQETQYF
TRBV2	TRBD1	TRBJ1-5	NA	TGTGCCAGCAGTGTTGGACAGGGGATCCTGAATCAGCCCCAGCATTTT	CASSVGQGILNQPQHF
TRBV29-1	NA	TRBJ1-1	few	TGCAGCGTTGATGGTGAGGGGACGAACACTGAAGCTTTCTTT	CSVDGEGTNTEAFF
TRBV24-1	NA	TRBJ2-1	NA	TGTGCCACCAGTGATTTGCAACAGAGGTACAATGAGCAGTTCTTC	CATSDLQQRYNEQFF
TRBV27	TRBD2	TRBJ2-1	many	TGTGCCAGCAGTAAGACTAGCGGCTCCTACAATGAGCAGTTCTTC	CASSKTSGSYNEQFF
TRBV15	NA	TRBJ2-5	NA	TGTGCCACCAGCACCGATGGGGTGGGGGAGACCCAGTACTTC	CATSTDGVGETQYF
TRBV7-9	TRBD1	TRBJ1-4	many	TGTGCCAGCAGCTTAGACAGGGGCCCCGAAAAACTGTTTTTT	CASSLDRGPEKLFF